One and the same sample provided the 21 T cell receptor beta chains below, sequenced in a study of T cell repertoires in cytomegalovirus infection. TCRdb fed the reads into MiXCR, producing one record per CDR3 protein. The sample records about 330,000 distinct CDR3 sequences, about 35% being singletons. These receptors' targets are unknown. The sequences come from cultured PBMCs, collected from culture after CMV antigen stimulation. The receptors derive from a human donor in good health (CMV status not recorded). Some clones in this sample may be carry-over from other donors' samples.

This clonotype has more than one count but fewer than ten. In DNA form, the CDR3 reads TGTGCCAGCAGTTACTCGGTCAGGGCCGGGAGCACTGAAGCTTTCTTT. It specifies CASSYSVRAGSTEAFF. The V gene is TRBV6-6, the J gene TRBJ1-1, with D possibly matching TRBD1 (5 bases). Trimming cost V 0 bases and J 4 bases, with 15 bases left between them. The CDR3 runs to 16 residues. Germline V gene sequence: CDR1 MNHNY, CDR2 SVGAGI (reference sequence).

This clonotype was detected ten times or more. The chain combines TRBV4-1 with TRBJ1-2; D is perhaps TRBD1 (5 bases). The CDR3 is 13 residues long. The germline V and J ends were trimmed by 4 bases and 4 bases, with 10 bases remaining between them. In germline, CDR1 is MGHRA, CDR2 YSYEKL. CDR3: CASSLQDGYGYTF. The CDR3 nucleotides are TGCGCCAGCAGCCTACAGGACGGCTATGGCTACACCTTC.

This clonotype was detected only once. The CDR3 coding sequence is TGCAGTGCTAGAGGGACAGGGGTGGGGTCACCCCTCCACTTT. Amino acids: CSARGTGVGSPLHF. The chain joins TRBV20-1 to TRBJ1-6; TRBD1 agrees at 9 bases. V was clipped by 1 base and J by 10 bases; unmatched bases: 5. This CDR3 is built from 14 residues. The germline V gene has CDR1 DFQATT and CDR2 SNEGSKA (reference sequence).

The rearrangement links TRBV10-3 to TRBJ2-1; tentatively, D is TRBD1 (6 bases). The germline CDR1 and CDR2 sequences are ENHRY and SYGVKD. This CDR3 region has 16 residues. V lost 2 bases and J 9 bases, leaving 20 bases between the germline ends. The CDR3 loop is CAISEPTGNWASEQFF. The CDR3 nucleotides read TGTGCCATCAGTGAGCCAACAGGGAACTGGGCCAGTGAGCAGTTCTTC.

This rearrangement joins TRBV7-2 to TRBJ2-3; TRBD2 matches 9 bases. V was pared by 3 bases and J by 2 bases, with 6 bases of the junction left unmatched. CDR3 size: 16 residues. CDR1 is SGHTA, CDR2 FQGNSA, per germline. As DNA, the CDR3 is TGTGCCAGCAGCTTCAGCGGGAGGACTCACACAGATACGCAGTATTTT. Its protein is CASSFSGRTHTDTQYF.

The chain is built from TRBV4-1 and TRBJ2-5, with TRBD2 matching 8 bases. After removal of 7 bases from V and 0 bases from J, the junction contained 13 bases not matched to a gene. Per germline, CDR1 MGHRA and CDR2 YSYEKL. This CDR3 is 17 amino acids long. CDR3: CASTRDIYSGNQETQYF. The CDR3 DNA follows: TGCGCCAGCACCCGTGATATTTATAGCGGGAACCAAGAGACCCAGTACTTC.

The rearrangement joins TRBV12-3 or TRBV12-4 to TRBJ2-1, with unresolved D. Trimming took off 0 bases at V and 8 bases at J, with 8 bases between the two ends. The CDR3 extends over 13 amino acids. The chain's CDR3 is CASSLAGSYEQFF. In DNA, the CDR3 is TGTGCCAGCAGTTTAGCGGGGTCCTATGAGCAGTTCTTC.

The CDR3 bases are TGTGCCAGCAGCTTCGCCCGGGACAGCTCCTACAATGAGCAGTTCTTC. Translation: CASSFARDSSYNEQFF. J is TRBJ2-1 and V is TRBV7-8; TRBD1 agrees at 7 bases. The trim removed 3 bases at V and 0 bases at J, leaving 5 bases unmatched. The CDR3 loop spans 16 amino acids. CDR1 SGHVS and CDR2 FQNEAQ come from the germline V gene.

This clonotype was picked up a small number of times. This chain joins TRBV6-1 and TRBJ2-4, with D perhaps TRBD2 (6 bases). V dropped 6 bases and J dropped 14 bases, with 17 bases sitting between them. Germline-derived CDR1 and CDR2 are MNHNS and SASEGT. This CDR3 spans 12 amino acids. This CDR3 is CASSAWDSGEYF. The CDR3 nucleotides read TGTGCCAGCAGCGCTTGGGACTCCGGGGAGTACTTC.

This chain links TRBV5-1 with TRBJ1-2; 7 bases agree with TRBD1. The CDR3 covers 15 residues. Germline CDR1 is SGHRS and CDR2 is YFSETQ. V dropped 3 bases and J dropped 5; count of bases not matched to a gene: 10. The chain's CDR3 is CASSSQGQGEYGYTF. The CDR3 nucleotides read TGCGCCAGCAGCTCCCAAGGGCAGGGGGAATATGGCTACACCTTC.

The chain combines TRBV9 with TRBJ1-1; D uncertain. Between the trimmed V and J ends, which lost 0 bases and 7 bases, there was a span of 10 bases. The CDR3 runs to 13 residues. Per germline, CDR1 SGDLS and CDR2 YYNGEE. The CDR3 here is CASSVGRLDEAFF. CDR3 nucleotide sequence: TGTGCCAGCAGCGTAGGAAGACTAGATGAAGCTTTCTTT.

This clonotype was seen a handful of times. This chain uses TRBV10-3 with TRBJ2-1; 10 bases fit TRBD2. Germline V gene data show CDR1 as ENHRY and CDR2 as SYGVKD. This CDR3 comprises 15 residues. V was clipped by 0 bases and J by 8 bases; unmatched bases: 4. The CDR3 DNA follows: TGTGCCATCAGTGAGTCCGGGACTAGCGACTATGAGCAGTTCTTC. As protein: CAISESGTSDYEQFF.

The chain carries TRBV27 and TRBJ1-4; TRBD1 matches 9 bases. Germline CDR1 and CDR2: MNHEY and SMNVEV (reference sequence). This CDR3 region has 14 residues. The V gene end was trimmed by 5 bases and the J gene end by 8 bases; junction bases not matched to a gene: 6. The CDR3 spells CASSPRDRVEKLFF. CDR3 DNA sequence: TGTGCCAGCAGTCCCCGGGACAGGGTGGAAAAACTGTTTTTT.

The chain is built from TRBV15 and TRBJ2-1, with unresolved D. Germline CDR1 is LNHNV and CDR2 is YYDKDF (reference sequence). This CDR3 comprises 14 residues. Trimming cost V 1 base and J 6 bases, with 10 bases left between them. The CDR3 loop reads CATSRGRIGNEQFF. In nucleotides, the CDR3 is TGTGCCACCAGCAGAGGCCGTATTGGCAATGAGCAGTTCTTC.

This clonotype was counted at least ten times. The chain carries TRBV20-1 and TRBJ2-7, with a weak D call TRBD1 (5 bases). V lost 5 bases and J 0 bases, leaving 5 bases between the germline ends. CDR3 length: 11 amino acids. Per the germline V gene, CDR1 is DFQATT and CDR2 is SNEGSKA (reference sequence). CDR3 amino acids: CSADSSYEQYF. The DNA of the CDR3 is TGCAGTGCTGACAGCTCCTACGAGCAGTACTTC.

This clonotype was counted a few times. The chain recombines TRBV7-2 with TRBJ2-4; TRBD2 matches at 7 bases. Germline-derived CDR1 and CDR2 are SGHTA and FQGNSA. CDR3 length equals 20 residues. V lost 5 bases and J lost 0; bases outside the gene matches: 19. CDR3 DNA: TGTGCCAGCAGCACCACCAGGCCAGGGAGGGCGACCGTAGCCAAAAACATTCAGTACTTC. Translated, it gives CASSTTRPGRATVAKNIQYF.

The chain is built from TRBV30 and TRBJ1-1, with D unresolved. Per the germline V gene, CDR1 is GTSNPN and CDR2 is SVGIG (reference sequence). V lost 7 bases, J lost 6 bases, and 15 bases lay in between. The CDR3 runs 12 residues. CDR3 coding DNA: TGTGCCTCCCACCGAGCTGAGTCTGAAGCTTTCTTT. It codes for CASHRAESEAFF.

V gene TRBV7-8 combines with J gene TRBJ2-2, with 7 bases that match TRBD1. The CDR3 totals 15 residues. Germline V gene data show CDR1 as SGHVS and CDR2 as FQNEAQ. V lost 2 bases to trimming and J lost 5 bases; unmatched junction nucleotides: 5. The CDR3 DNA follows: TGTGCCAGCAGCTTATACAGACAGGGAACCGGGGAGCTGTTTTTT. This translates into CASSLYRQGTGELFF.

This clonotype was picked up a small number of times. V is TRBV6-5 and J is TRBJ2-1; 8 nucleotides agree with TRBD2. V was clipped by 6 bases and J by 4 bases; unmatched bases: 11. CDR3 length: 16 amino acids. Per germline, CDR1 MNHEY and CDR2 SVGAGI. CDR3 nucleotides: TGTGCCAGCAGAGCACCCGGGACTAGGGGATACAATGAGCAGTTCTTC. Its protein product is CASRAPGTRGYNEQFF.

The gene calls are TRBV19 and TRBJ2-5; D possibly corresponds to TRBD1 (5 bases). V dropped 5 bases and J dropped 7 bases, with 14 bases sitting between them. CDR1 LNHDA and CDR2 SQIVND come from the germline V gene (reference sequence). This CDR3 comprises 13 residues. CDR3 protein: CASSSRTPTTQYF. The CDR3 bases are TGTGCCAGTAGTTCGAGGACACCAACGACCCAGTACTTC.

This chain joins TRBV10-3 and TRBJ1-2, with D uncertain. V dropped 4 bases and J dropped 5 bases, with 14 bases sitting between them. The CDR3 totals 14 residues. CDR1 and CDR2 (germline): ENHRY, SYGVKD. CDR3 sequence (DNA): TGTGCCATCAGTGGGAGCCTCTCGGCGTATGGCTACACCTTC. It is translated as CAISGSLSAYGYTF.